The clone carrying this T cell receptor (beta chain) was seen at least ten times. The data were obtained in a study of early T cells in non-severe SARS-CoV-2 infection. Study-wide context: Chains were not paired, and sequencing was done on bulk RNA from unsorted whole blood.

This CDR3 is built from 14 residues. V lost 5 bases to trimming and J lost 4 bases; unmatched junction nucleotides: 2. Individual cDNA molecules were tagged with unique molecular identifiers. MiXCR, applied by TCRdb to the 5' RACE reads, yields one record per CDR3 protein. Counted here are tens of thousands of distinct CDR3 sequences, roughly 8.2% occurring once; the ten biggest clones make up around 4.2%. This receptor was taken from an adult who was a healthcare worker with PCR-confirmed SARS-CoV-2 infection or an uninfected control (not recorded which). The chain recombines TRBV12-3 or TRBV12-4 with TRBJ1-6, with 7 bases identical to TRBD1. Sequencing input: whole blood. The CDR3 coding sequence is TGTGCCAGCAGTGCGGGACAGTATAATTCACCCCTCCACTTT. As protein: CASSAGQYNSPLHF.